This T cell receptor beta chain was sequenced for a study of cytomegalovirus exposure and HLA in healthy donors. The table lists this clone with a count of one. The CDR3 is made up of 15 amino acids. The germline V gene encodes CDR1 LNHDA and CDR2 SQIVND (reference sequence). V gave up 0 bases and J gave up 0 bases, with 6 bases separating them. This PCR relied on a set of 60 Vbeta primers and 13 Jbeta primers. TCRdb keeps only in-frame clones here, not all; method: immunoSEQ multiplex PCR. Altogether approximately 170,000 clones are present, around 84% being singletons, with the ten largest covering 1%.

This TCR derives from a boy under 10 years old in good health and CMV-seronegative. This rearrangement joins TRBV19 to TRBJ2-1; no definite D call. The specimen sequenced was PBMCs. In DNA, the CDR3 is TGTGCCAGTAGTATAGACATAGCCTCCTACAATGAGCAGTTCTTC. Amino acids: CASSIDIASYNEQFF.